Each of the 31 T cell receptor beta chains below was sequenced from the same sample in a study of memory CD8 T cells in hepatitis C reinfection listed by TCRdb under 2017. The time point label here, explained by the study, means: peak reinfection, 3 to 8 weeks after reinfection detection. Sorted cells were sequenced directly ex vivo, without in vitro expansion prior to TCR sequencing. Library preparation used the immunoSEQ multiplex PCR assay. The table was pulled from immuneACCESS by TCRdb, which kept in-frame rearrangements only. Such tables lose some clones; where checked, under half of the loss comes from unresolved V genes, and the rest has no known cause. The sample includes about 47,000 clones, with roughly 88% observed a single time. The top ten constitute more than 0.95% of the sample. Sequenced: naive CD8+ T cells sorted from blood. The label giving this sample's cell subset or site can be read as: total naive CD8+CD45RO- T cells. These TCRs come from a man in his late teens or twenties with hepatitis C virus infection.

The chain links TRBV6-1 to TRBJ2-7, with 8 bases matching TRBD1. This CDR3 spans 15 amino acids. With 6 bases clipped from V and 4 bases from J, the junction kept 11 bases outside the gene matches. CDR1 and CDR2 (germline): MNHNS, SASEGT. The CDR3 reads CASSLRTGNLYEQYF. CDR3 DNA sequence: TGTGCCAGCAGCTTAAGGACAGGGAACCTTTACGAGCAGTACTTC.

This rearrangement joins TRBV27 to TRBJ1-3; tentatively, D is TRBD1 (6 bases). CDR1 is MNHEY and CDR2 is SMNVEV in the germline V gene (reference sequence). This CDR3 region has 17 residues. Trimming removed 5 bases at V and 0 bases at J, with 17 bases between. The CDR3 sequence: CASSLHSPGDSGNTIYF. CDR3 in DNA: TGTGCCAGCAGTCTACACTCTCCAGGGGACTCTGGAAACACCATATATTTT.

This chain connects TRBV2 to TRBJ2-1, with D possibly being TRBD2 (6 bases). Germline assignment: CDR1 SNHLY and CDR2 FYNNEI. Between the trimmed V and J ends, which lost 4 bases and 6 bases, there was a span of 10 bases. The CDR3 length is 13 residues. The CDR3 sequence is CASSGRGTNEQFF. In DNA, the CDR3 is TGTGCCAGCAGTGGACGGGGGACCAATGAGCAGTTCTTC.

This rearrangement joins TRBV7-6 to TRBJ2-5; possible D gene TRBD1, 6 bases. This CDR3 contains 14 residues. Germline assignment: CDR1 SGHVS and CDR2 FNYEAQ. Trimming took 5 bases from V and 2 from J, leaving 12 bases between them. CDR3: CASSTAGQQETQYF. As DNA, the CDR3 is TGTGCCAGCAGCACTGCCGGACAGCAAGAGACCCAGTACTTC.

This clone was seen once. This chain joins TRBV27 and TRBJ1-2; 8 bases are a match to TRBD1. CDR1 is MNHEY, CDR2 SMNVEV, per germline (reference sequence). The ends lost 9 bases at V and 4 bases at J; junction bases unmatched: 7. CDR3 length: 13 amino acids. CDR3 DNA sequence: TGTGCCAGTTCTATGGACAGGGCCTATGGCTACACCTTC. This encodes CASSMDRAYGYTF.

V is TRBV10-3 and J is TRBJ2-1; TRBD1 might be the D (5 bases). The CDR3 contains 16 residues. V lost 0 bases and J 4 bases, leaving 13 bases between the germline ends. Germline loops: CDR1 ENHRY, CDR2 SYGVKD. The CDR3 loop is CAISESTPGNYNEQFF. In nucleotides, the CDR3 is TGTGCCATCAGTGAGTCTACGCCAGGGAATTACAATGAGCAGTTCTTC.

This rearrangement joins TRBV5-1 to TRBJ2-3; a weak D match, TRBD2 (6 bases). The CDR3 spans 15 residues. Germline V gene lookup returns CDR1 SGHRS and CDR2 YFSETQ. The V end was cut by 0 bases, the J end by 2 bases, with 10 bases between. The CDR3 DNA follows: TGCGCCAGCAGCTTGGATGGACTACTCACAGATACGCAGTATTTT. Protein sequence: CASSLDGLLTDTQYF.

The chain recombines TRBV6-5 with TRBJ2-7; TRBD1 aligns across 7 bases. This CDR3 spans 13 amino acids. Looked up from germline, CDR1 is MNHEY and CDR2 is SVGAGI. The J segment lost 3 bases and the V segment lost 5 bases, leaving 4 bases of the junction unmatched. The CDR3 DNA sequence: TGTGCCAGCAGTGACTGGGACAGCTACGAGCAGTACTTC. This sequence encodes CASSDWDSYEQYF.

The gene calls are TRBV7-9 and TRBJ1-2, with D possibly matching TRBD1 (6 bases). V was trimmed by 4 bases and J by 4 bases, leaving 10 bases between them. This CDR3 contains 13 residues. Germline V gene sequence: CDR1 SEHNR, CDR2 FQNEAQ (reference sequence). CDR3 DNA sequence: TGTGCCAGCAGCTCAGACAGGCTCTATGGCTACACCTTC. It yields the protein CASSSDRLYGYTF.

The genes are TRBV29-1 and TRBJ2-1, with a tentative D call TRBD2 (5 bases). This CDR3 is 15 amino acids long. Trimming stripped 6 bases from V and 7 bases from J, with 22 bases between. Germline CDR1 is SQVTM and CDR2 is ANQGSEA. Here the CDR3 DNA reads TGCAGCGTAGTACTGAGGGAACCCAGAGAGAATGAGCAGTTCTTC. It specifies CSVVLREPRENEQFF.

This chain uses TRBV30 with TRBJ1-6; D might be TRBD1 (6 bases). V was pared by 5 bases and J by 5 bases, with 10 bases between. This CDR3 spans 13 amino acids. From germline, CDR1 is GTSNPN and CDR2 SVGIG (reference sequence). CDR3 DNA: TGTGCCTGGGGGACACAAGATAATTCACCCCTCCACTTT. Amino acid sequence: CAWGTQDNSPLHF.

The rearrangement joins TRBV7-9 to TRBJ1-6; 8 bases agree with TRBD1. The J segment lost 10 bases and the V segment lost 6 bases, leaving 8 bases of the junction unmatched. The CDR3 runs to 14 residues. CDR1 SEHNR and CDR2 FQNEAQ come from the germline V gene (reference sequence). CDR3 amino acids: CASRDGTGESPLHF. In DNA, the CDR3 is TGTGCCAGCAGAGACGGGACAGGTGAATCACCCCTCCACTTT.

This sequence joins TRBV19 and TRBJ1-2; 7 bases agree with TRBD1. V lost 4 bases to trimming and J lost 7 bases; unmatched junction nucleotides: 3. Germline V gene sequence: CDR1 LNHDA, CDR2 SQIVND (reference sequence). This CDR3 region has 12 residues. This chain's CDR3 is CASSTGTVGYTF. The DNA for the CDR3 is TGTGCCAGTAGTACCGGGACAGTTGGCTACACCTTC.

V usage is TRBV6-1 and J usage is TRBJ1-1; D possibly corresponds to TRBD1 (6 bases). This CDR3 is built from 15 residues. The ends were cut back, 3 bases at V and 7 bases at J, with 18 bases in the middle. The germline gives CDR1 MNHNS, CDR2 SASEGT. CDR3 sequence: CASSEIGPRGREAFF. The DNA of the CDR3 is TGTGCCAGCAGTGAGATAGGCCCCAGGGGCCGTGAAGCTTTCTTT.

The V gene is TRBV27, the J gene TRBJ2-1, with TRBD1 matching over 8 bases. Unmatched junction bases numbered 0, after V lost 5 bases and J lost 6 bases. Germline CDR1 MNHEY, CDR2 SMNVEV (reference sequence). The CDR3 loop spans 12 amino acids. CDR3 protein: CASSGTGNEQFF. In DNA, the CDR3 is TGTGCCAGCAGTGGGACAGGCAATGAGCAGTTCTTC.

The CDR3 here is CASSYYPMGQGNTGELFF. The CDR3 DNA sequence: TGTGCCAGCAGCTACTACCCTATGGGACAGGGGAACACCGGGGAGCTGTTTTTT. The chain is built from TRBV7-6 and TRBJ2-2; TRBD1 agrees at 9 bases. Germline V gene sequence: CDR1 SGHVS, CDR2 FNYEAQ. The V segment lost 4 bases and the J segment 1 base; nucleotides outside the gene matches: 10. This CDR3 contains 18 residues.

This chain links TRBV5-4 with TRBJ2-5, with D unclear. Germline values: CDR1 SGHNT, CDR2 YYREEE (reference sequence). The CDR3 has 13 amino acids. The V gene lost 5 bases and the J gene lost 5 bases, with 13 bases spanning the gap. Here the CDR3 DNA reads TGTGCCAGCAGGCCCCAGGCTTCCGAGACCCAGTACTTC. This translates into CASRPQASETQYF.

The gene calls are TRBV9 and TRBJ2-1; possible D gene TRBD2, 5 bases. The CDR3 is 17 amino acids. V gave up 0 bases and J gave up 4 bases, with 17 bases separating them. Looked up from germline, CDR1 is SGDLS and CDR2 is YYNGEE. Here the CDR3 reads CASSVGQVASIYNEQFF. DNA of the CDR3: TGTGCCAGCAGCGTAGGGCAAGTAGCGTCAATATACAATGAGCAGTTCTTC.

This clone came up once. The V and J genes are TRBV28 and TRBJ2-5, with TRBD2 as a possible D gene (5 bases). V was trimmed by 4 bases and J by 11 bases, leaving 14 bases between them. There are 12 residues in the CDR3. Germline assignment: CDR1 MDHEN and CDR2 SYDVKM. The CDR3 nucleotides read TGTGCCAGCAGTTCTGGGCTAGCATGGCAGTACTTC. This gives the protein CASSSGLAWQYF.

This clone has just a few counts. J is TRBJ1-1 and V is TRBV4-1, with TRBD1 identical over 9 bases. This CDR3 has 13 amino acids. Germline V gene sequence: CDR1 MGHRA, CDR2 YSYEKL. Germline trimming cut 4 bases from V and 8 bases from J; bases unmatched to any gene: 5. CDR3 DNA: TGCGCCAGCAGCCCACAGGGGGCTTCAGAAGCTTTCTTT. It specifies CASSPQGASEAFF.

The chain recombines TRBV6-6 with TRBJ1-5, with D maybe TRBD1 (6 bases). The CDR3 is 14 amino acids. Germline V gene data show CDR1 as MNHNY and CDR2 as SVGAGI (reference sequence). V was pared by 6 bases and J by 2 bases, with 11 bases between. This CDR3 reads CASSPRQGNQPQHF. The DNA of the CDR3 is TGTGCCAGCAGCCCACGACAGGGCAATCAGCCCCAGCATTTT.

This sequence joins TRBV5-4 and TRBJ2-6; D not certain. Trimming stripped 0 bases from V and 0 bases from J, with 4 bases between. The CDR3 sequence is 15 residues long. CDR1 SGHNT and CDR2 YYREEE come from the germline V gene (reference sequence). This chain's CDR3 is CASSLGDSGANVLTF. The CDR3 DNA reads TGTGCCAGCAGCTTGGGCGACTCTGGGGCCAACGTCCTGACTTTC.

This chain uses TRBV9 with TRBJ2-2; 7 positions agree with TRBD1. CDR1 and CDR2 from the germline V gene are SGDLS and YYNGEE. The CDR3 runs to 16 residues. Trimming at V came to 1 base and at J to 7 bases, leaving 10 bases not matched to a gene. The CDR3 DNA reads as TGTGCCAGCAGCGTACTCGAGACAGGGTTCGGCGGGGAGCTGTTTTTT. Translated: CASSVLETGFGGELFF.

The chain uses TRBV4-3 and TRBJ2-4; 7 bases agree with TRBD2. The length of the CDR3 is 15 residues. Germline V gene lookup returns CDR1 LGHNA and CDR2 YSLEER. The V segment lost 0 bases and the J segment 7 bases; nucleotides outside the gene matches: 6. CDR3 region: CASSQDGGLENIQYF. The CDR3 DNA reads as TGCGCCAGCAGCCAAGACGGGGGGTTAGAGAACATTCAGTACTTC.

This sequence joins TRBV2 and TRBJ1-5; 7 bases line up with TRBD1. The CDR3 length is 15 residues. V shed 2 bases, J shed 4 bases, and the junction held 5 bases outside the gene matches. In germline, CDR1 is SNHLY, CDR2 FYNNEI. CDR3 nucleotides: TGTGCCAGCAGTGAAAGGGGGCTGGGGAATCAGCCCCAGCATTTT. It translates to CASSERGLGNQPQHF.

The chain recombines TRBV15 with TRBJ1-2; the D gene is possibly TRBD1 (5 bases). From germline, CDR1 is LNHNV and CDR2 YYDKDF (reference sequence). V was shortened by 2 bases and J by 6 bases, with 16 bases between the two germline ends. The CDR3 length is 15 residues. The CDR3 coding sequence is TGTGCCACCAGCAGAATGACTCAGGGTCTACATGGCTACACCTTC. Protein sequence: CATSRMTQGLHGYTF. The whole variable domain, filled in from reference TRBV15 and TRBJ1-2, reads DAMVIQNPRYQVTQFGKPVTLSCSQTLNHNVMYWYQQKSSQAPKLLFHYYDKDFNNEADTPDNFQSRRPNTSFCFLDIRSPGLGDTAMYLCATSRMTQGLHGYTFGSGTRLTVV.

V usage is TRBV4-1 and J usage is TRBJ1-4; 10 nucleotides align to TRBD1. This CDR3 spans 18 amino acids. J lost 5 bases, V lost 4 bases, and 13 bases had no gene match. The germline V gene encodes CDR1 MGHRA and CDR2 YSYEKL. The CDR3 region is CASSLTRGGTGENEKLFF. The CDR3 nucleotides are TGCGCCAGCAGCCTCACAAGAGGCGGGACAGGGGAAAATGAAAAACTGTTTTTT.

CDR3 protein: CASSEPQGDRGYYGYTF. CDR3 bases: TGTGCCAGCAGTGAACCTCAAGGAGACAGGGGATATTATGGCTACACCTTC. V gene TRBV6-1 combines with J gene TRBJ1-2; TRBD1 aligns across 8 bases. Germline CDR1 is MNHNS and CDR2 is SASEGT. The V segment lost 2 bases and the J segment 5 bases; nucleotides outside the gene matches: 13. This CDR3 contains 17 residues.

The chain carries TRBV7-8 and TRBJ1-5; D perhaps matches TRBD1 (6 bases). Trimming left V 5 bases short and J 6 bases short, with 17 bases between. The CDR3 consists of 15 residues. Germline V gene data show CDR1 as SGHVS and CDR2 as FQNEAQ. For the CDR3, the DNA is TGTGCCAGCAGCCCATTACAGGGCCCCAGTCAGCCCCAGCATTTT. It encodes CASSPLQGPSQPQHF. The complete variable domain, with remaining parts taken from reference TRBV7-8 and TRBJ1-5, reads GAGVSQSPRYKVAKRGQDVALRCDPISGHVSLFWYQQALGQGPEFLTYFQNEAQLDKSGLPSDRFFAERPEGSVSTLKIQRTQQEDSAVYLCASSPLQGPSQPQHFGDGTRLSIL.

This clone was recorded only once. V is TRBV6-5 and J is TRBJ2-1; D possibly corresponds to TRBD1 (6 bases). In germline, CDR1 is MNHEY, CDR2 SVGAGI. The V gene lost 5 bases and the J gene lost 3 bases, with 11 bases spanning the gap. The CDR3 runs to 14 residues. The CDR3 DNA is TGTGCCAGCAGTCCGGGACAAGACTACAATGAGCAGTTCTTC. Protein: CASSPGQDYNEQFF.

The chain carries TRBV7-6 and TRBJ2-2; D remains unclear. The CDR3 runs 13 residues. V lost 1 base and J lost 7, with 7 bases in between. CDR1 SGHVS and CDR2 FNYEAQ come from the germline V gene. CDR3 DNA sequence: TGTGCCAGCAGCTTAGATTATGTCGGGGAGCTGTTTTTT. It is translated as CASSLDYVGELFF.